This is a list of T cell receptor beta chains from one sample in a study of blood T cell repertoires in COVID-19. Libraries were prepared by immunoSEQ multiplex PCR; TCRdb keeps only in-frame clonotypes and omits some of them. The sample has just over 300,000 clones, about 89% seen once; the top ten hold about 9.9%. The material sequenced was PBMCs or T cells enriched from blood (not recorded which). These TCRs come from a woman in her forties who had recovered from COVID-19. Both conserved end residues are part of each CDR3. Fields, in order: clone size, J gene, D gene, V gene, CDR3 protein, CDR3 DNA. The D gene is left open where the match is weak. Some rows mark clone size as missing; the rest say once, few, many or name a class of expanded clone.

-,TRBJ1-1,TRBD1,TRBV6-5,CASRAWTGYTEAFF,TGTGCCAGCAGGGCGTGGACAGGCTACACTGAAGCTTTCTTT
-,TRBJ1-5,-,TRBV5-1,CASSLEGVNQPQHF,TGCGCCAGCAGCTTGGAAGGGGTCAATCAGCCCCAGCATTTT
-,TRBJ2-5,-,TRBV11-3,CASSLLEGTQYF,TGTGCCAGCAGCTTACTAGAGGGTACCCAGTACTTC
once,TRBJ2-7,-,TRBV4-1,CASSQRDLTYEQYF,TGCGCCAGCAGCCAACGGGACTTGACCTACGAGCAGTACTTC
-,TRBJ2-2,-,TRBV7-9,CASSPVGGTNTGELFF,TGTGCCAGCAGCCCCGTTGGGGGGACCAACACCGGGGAGCTGTTTTTT
-,TRBJ2-2,TRBD2,TRBV29-1,CSVEDIRAGGSGELFF,TGCAGCGTTGAAGATATACGAGCGGGAGGGTCCGGGGAGCTGTTTTTT
-,TRBJ1-6,TRBD1,TRBV18,CASSPRGQGDSPLHF,TGTGCCAGCTCACCAAGGGGACAGGGTGATTCACCCCTCCACTTT
-,TRBJ2-7,TRBD1,TRBV29-1,CSVAGGDEQYF,TGCAGCGTTGCAGGGGGAGATGAGCAGTACTTC
-,TRBJ2-2,TRBD2,TRBV7-3,CASMPRGGLAGGRELFF,TGTGCCAGCATGCCCCGGGGGGGACTAGCGGGTGGCCGGGAGCTGTTTTTT
-,TRBJ2-7,TRBD1,TRBV2,CASSPNRGTGEQYF,TGTGCCAGCAGTCCGAACAGGGGTACGGGCGAGCAGTACTTC
-,TRBJ2-5,TRBD2,TRBV4-3,CASSHTSGGAGETQYF,TGCGCCAGCAGCCACACTAGCGGGGGGGCCGGGGAGACCCAGTACTTC
once,TRBJ2-7,-,TRBV10-2,CASSEVLAGPPEQYF,TGCGCCAGCAGTGAAGTATTGGCAGGGCCACCGGAGCAGTACTTC
-,TRBJ2-1,-,TRBV2,CASRDFSGEGAHEQFF,TGTGCCAGCAGGGATTTTAGCGGGGAGGGGGCACATGAGCAGTTCTTC
-,TRBJ2-1,-,TRBV11-3,CASSQPQRLYYNEQFF,TGTGCCAGCAGCCAACCCCAGCGCCTTTACTACAATGAGCAGTTCTTC
-,TRBJ2-2,TRBD2,TRBV7-2,CASSLAGLAGNTGELFF,TGTGCCAGCAGCTTAGCAGGACTAGCGGGGAACACCGGGGAGCTGTTTTTT
-,TRBJ1-4,-,TRBV28,CASSTGPRQLFF,TGTGCCAGCAGCACGGGTCCCCGGCAACTGTTTTTT
once,TRBJ2-3,TRBD2,TRBV2,CASTATSGRLVDTQYF,TGTGCCAGCACTGCGACTAGCGGGAGGCTTGTAGATACGCAGTATTTT
-,TRBJ1-1,-,TRBV9,CASSEHGDTEAFF,TGTGCCAGCAGCGAACACGGGGACACTGAAGCTTTCTTT
-,TRBJ2-1,-,TRBV7-6,CASSLVQGPYSYNEQFF,TGTGCCAGCAGCTTAGTACAGGGCCCTTACTCCTACAATGAGCAGTTCTTC
-,TRBJ2-5,-,TRBV13,CASSLEYGGQETQYF,TGTGCCAGCAGCTTAGAATACGGCGGCCAAGAGACCCAGTACTTC
once,TRBJ1-1,TRBD1,TRBV7-2,CASSFRGQGLGLDAEAFF,TGTGCCAGCAGCTTTAGAGGACAGGGGTTAGGCCTCGACGCTGAAGCTTTCTTT
-,TRBJ1-2,TRBD1,TRBV5-1,CASSLTTGASGYTF,TGCGCCAGCAGCTTGACGACAGGGGCGAGTGGCTACACCTTC
-,TRBJ1-3,-,TRBV4-1,CASSQERLDTIYF,TGCGCCAGCAGCCAAGAGAGACTGGACACCATATATTTT
-,TRBJ2-5,TRBD1,TRBV29-1,CSGGTGGLETQYF,TGCAGCGGCGGGACAGGGGGCTTGGAGACCCAGTACTTC
-,TRBJ2-1,-,TRBV28,CASSFQGRSTNEQFF,TGTGCCAGCAGTTTTCAGGGGCGGAGTACTAATGAGCAGTTCTTC
-,TRBJ2-7,TRBD2,TRBV4-3,CASSPVQREGEQYF,TGCGCCAGCAGCCCCGTTCAGCGGGAAGGCGAGCAGTACTTC
-,TRBJ2-3,-,TRBV6-2/TRBV6-3,CASSYGPGHSTDTQYF,TGTGCCAGCAGTTATGGGCCGGGACACAGCACAGATACGCAGTATTTT
-,TRBJ1-1,-,TRBV19,CASKGGLMNTEAFF,TGTGCCAGTAAAGGCGGGCTTATGAACACTGAAGCTTTCTTT
-,TRBJ1-2,-,TRBV6-5,CASRYLLGAYGYTF,TGTGCCAGCAGGTACCTCCTGGGGGCCTATGGCTACACCTTC
-,TRBJ2-2,TRBD1,TRBV29-1,CSVMGQGAGELFF,TGCAGCGTGATGGGACAGGGAGCCGGGGAGCTGTTTTTT
-,TRBJ2-1,-,TRBV6-5,CASSYSTAYNEQFF,TGTGCCAGCAGTTATTCGACAGCTTACAATGAGCAGTTCTTC
-,TRBJ2-2,TRBD2,TRBV7-3,CASSGAGAGNTGELFF,TGTGCCAGCAGCGGAGCGGGAGCAGGGAACACCGGGGAGCTGTTTTTT
-,TRBJ2-5,TRBD2,TRBV3-1/TRBV3-2,CASSQMLAGVGETQYF,TGTGCCAGCAGCCAAATGCTAGCGGGGGTTGGAGAGACCCAGTACTTC
-,TRBJ2-3,TRBD2,TRBV2,CASSEAPPTSPGTDTQYF,TGTGCCAGCAGTGAAGCGCCTCCGACTAGCCCAGGCACAGATACGCAGTATTTT
-,TRBJ1-5,TRBD1,TRBV7-7,CASSLLITRTGSIGAQHF,TGTGCTAGCAGCTTACTAATCACGCGGACAGGTTCGATAGGGGCCCAGCATTTT
-,TRBJ1-2,-,TRBV7-8,CASSLAQSFIYGYTF,TGTGCCAGCAGCTTAGCCCAGTCCTTTATCTATGGCTACACCTTC
-,TRBJ2-7,TRBD2,TRBV18,CASSPGGREQYF,TGTGCCAGCTCACCAGGCGGGAGGGAGCAGTACTTC
-,TRBJ2-1,TRBD2,TRBV24-1,CATSEWTSGRPNNEQFF,TGTGCCACCAGTGAATGGACTAGCGGGAGGCCTAACAATGAGCAGTTCTTC
-,TRBJ2-3,TRBD1,TRBV5-1,CASSLAWTGDGTDTQYF,TGCGCCAGCAGCTTGGCCTGGACAGGGGATGGGACAGATACGCAGTATTTT
-,TRBJ2-5,TRBD1,TRBV27,CASSLNQNRGLGETQYF,TGTGCCAGCAGTTTGAATCAAAACAGGGGGCTGGGGGAGACCCAGTACTTC
-,TRBJ2-7,-,TRBV5-6,CASSLRRSSYEQYF,TGTGCCAGCAGCTTGCGACGGAGCTCCTACGAGCAGTACTTC
-,TRBJ2-1,TRBD2,TRBV12-3/TRBV12-4,CASSPGLVGEQFF,TGTGCCAGCAGTCCCGGACTAGTAGGCGAGCAGTTCTTC
-,TRBJ1-6,-,TRBV13,CASSLRGPKDSPLHF,TGTGCCAGCAGCTTACGGGGTCCCAAGGATTCACCCCTCCACTTT
-,TRBJ2-2,TRBD1,TRBV7-9,CASPPGQGNTGELFF,TGTGCCAGCCCTCCGGGACAGGGGAACACCGGGGAGCTGTTTTTT
-,TRBJ2-5,-,TRBV12-3/TRBV12-4,CASSLGRVETQYF,TGTGCCAGCAGTTTAGGCAGGGTAGAGACCCAGTACTTC
-,TRBJ1-6,TRBD1,TRBV5-3,CARSLGPETGYPSTYNSPLHF,TGTGCCAGAAGCTTGGGTCCCGAGACAGGGTATCCTTCCACTTATAATTCACCCCTCCACTTT
few,TRBJ1-1,-,TRBV19,CASTPGGKNTEAFF,TGTGCCAGTACCCCTGGCGGAAAGAACACTGAAGCTTTCTTT
-,TRBJ1-2,-,TRBV5-1,CASSLEGVPYGYTF,TGCGCCAGCAGCTTGGAGGGGGTGCCCTATGGCTACACCTTC
-,TRBJ2-7,-,TRBV3-1/TRBV3-2,CASSQPPLERYTYEQYF,TGTGCCAGCAGCCAACCCCCGCTGGAGAGGTATACCTACGAGCAGTACTTC
-,TRBJ1-2,-,TRBV11-2,CASSFGRVGNTF,TGTGCCAGCAGCTTCGGGAGGGTCGGCAACACCTTC
-,TRBJ1-4,-,TRBV15,CATSMISGVATNEKLFF,TGTGCCACCTCAATGATATCCGGGGTAGCAACTAATGAAAAACTGTTTTTT
-,TRBJ2-3,-,TRBV9,CASSPTQTTDTQYF,TGTGCCAGCAGCCCGACTCAAACCACAGATACGCAGTATTTT
-,TRBJ1-2,-,TRBV7-3,CASSESGAYGYTF,TGTGCCAGCAGCGAATCGGGAGCGTATGGCTACACCTTC
once,TRBJ1-2,-,TRBV24-1,CATSDPGSAHGYTF,TGTGCCACCAGTGACCCCGGGTCGGCTCATGGCTACACCTTC
-,TRBJ1-5,-,TRBV7-8,CASSSYRNQPQHF,TGTGCCAGCAGCTCCTACCGAAATCAGCCCCAGCATTTT
-,TRBJ2-2,TRBD1,TRBV7-2,CASSLVGGESTGELFF,TGTGCCAGCAGCTTAGTAGGGGGCGAGAGTACCGGGGAGCTGTTTTTT
-,TRBJ1-2,-,TRBV7-9,CASSEGEGDPDTF,TGTGCCAGCAGCGAGGGGGAGGGGGATCCGGACACCTTC
-,TRBJ2-7,-,TRBV29-1,CSVEDGGTYEQYF,TGCAGCGTGGAGGACGGAGGAACCTACGAGCAGTACTTC